The rows below give T cell receptor beta chains drawn from one sample of a study of blood T cell repertoires in COVID-19. The assay was immunoSEQ multiplex PCR, and TCRdb's table has in-frame clones only and misses some. The sample holds approximately 150,000 clones, 70% to 90% seen once. The sample was peripheral blood. The origin of the receptors is a woman in her sixties with acute or convalescent COVID-19. The CDR3 runs from the conserved cysteine through the conserved F or W. D genes are given only for firm matches. Size values are once, few and many counts, or a class for expanded clones, and some rows have none.

d_call	j_call	v_call	clone_size	cdr3_nt	cdr3_aa
NA	TRBJ2-5	TRBV5-6	NA	TGTGCCAGCAGTAGACAGGTTGAAGAGACCCAGTACTTC	CASSRQVEETQYF
NA	TRBJ1-2	TRBV30	NA	TGTGCCTGGAATTATTATATGGTAGGGGGTTATGGCTACACCTTC	CAWNYYMVGGYGYTF
TRBD2	TRBJ2-2	TRBV7-2	NA	TGTGCCAGCAGGTCCAGGCGCGGGGGGTTCCCCGGGGAGCTGTTTTTT	CASRSRRGGFPGELFF
NA	TRBJ1-2	TRBV18	NA	TGTGCCAGCTCACCCGGGGGTGGCTACACCTTC	CASSPGGGYTF
TRBD2	TRBJ2-3	TRBV3-1/TRBV3-2	NA	TGTGCCAGCACCGGGACTAGCGGGGGGGCCGGCACAGATACGCAGTATTTT	CASTGTSGGAGTDTQYF
TRBD1	TRBJ1-1	TRBV29-1	NA	TGCAGCGTTAAGGCAGGGACAGGGGTTAGGTACACTGAAGCTTTCTTT	CSVKAGTGVRYTEAFF
NA	TRBJ1-2	TRBV12-3/TRBV12-4	NA	TGTGCCAGCAGTTTTATTTACGGGAGCGGCTACACCTTC	CASSFIYGSGYTF
TRBD1	TRBJ1-2	TRBV9	NA	TGTGCCAGCAGCGTAGGGGCAGGGGGCCTCTACACCTTC	CASSVGAGGLYTF
TRBD1	TRBJ2-1	TRBV6-2/TRBV6-3	few	TGTGCCAGCAGTTTAAGACAGGGGACCAACAATGAGCAGTTCTTC	CASSLRQGTNNEQFF
TRBD1	TRBJ1-6	TRBV28	NA	TGTGCCAGCAGGTCCGGGACAGCCTTCTCGTCACCCCTCCACTTT	CASRSGTAFSSPLHF
NA	TRBJ2-2	TRBV28	NA	TGTGCCAGCAGTTTAGGGCAGTACACCGGGGAGCTGTTTTTT	CASSLGQYTGELFF
NA	TRBJ1-1	TRBV18	NA	TGTGCCAGCTCCCAGGGACACATGAACACTGAAGCTTTCTTT	CASSQGHMNTEAFF
TRBD2	TRBJ2-3	TRBV7-9	NA	TGTGCCAGTGACTTGGCAGGCCGTAGCGGGGCAGATACGCAGTATTTT	CASDLAGRSGADTQYF
TRBD1	TRBJ1-1	TRBV14	NA	TGTGCCAGCAGCCAATTCCTGCCGGGGACAGACACTGAAGCTTTCTTT	CASSQFLPGTDTEAFF
NA	TRBJ1-3	TRBV30	once	TGTGCCTGGAGTGGGCACCCTGGAAACACCATATATTTT	CAWSGHPGNTIYF
TRBD2	TRBJ2-3	TRBV19	once	TGTGCCAGTAGTAGAGGACTAGCGGGGGGCCGTAGCACAGATACGCAGTATTTT	CASSRGLAGGRSTDTQYF
NA	TRBJ1-5	TRBV27	NA	TGTGCCAGCGGACTCAAAGATCAGCCCCAGCATTTT	CASGLKDQPQHF
TRBD1	TRBJ2-7	TRBV6-6	NA	TGTGCCAGCAGTTACGTTCCGGGACAGGGGGACGAGCAGTACTTC	CASSYVPGQGDEQYF
NA	TRBJ2-5	TRBV7-9	NA	TGTGCCAGCAGCTTAGGGACACCTCAAAGCCAAGAGACCCAGTACTTC	CASSLGTPQSQETQYF
NA	TRBJ1-2	TRBV18	NA	TGTGCCAGCTCACCAACAGGGTGGGATGGCTACACCTTC	CASSPTGWDGYTF
TRBD1	TRBJ2-7	TRBV3-1/TRBV3-2	NA	TGTGCCAGCAGCTCTTGGACAGGGATGCCCTACGAGCAGTACTTC	CASSSWTGMPYEQYF
TRBD1	TRBJ1-5	TRBV6-1	NA	TGTGCCAGCAGTGAAAACCGGGACAGCAATAGCAATCAGCCCCAGCATTTT	CASSENRDSNSNQPQHF
NA	TRBJ2-2	TRBV24-1	NA	TGTGCCACCAGTGATCCACCCAGGGGGGACACCGGGGAGCTGTTTTTT	CATSDPPRGDTGELFF
NA	TRBJ1-3	TRBV30	NA	TGTGCCTGGAGTGTCGGGTTCTCTGGAAACACCATATATTTT	CAWSVGFSGNTIYF
NA	TRBJ2-7	TRBV6-5	NA	TGTGCCAGCAGGCCCGAGGGAGGGGGAATCTACGAGCAGTACTTC	CASRPEGGGIYEQYF